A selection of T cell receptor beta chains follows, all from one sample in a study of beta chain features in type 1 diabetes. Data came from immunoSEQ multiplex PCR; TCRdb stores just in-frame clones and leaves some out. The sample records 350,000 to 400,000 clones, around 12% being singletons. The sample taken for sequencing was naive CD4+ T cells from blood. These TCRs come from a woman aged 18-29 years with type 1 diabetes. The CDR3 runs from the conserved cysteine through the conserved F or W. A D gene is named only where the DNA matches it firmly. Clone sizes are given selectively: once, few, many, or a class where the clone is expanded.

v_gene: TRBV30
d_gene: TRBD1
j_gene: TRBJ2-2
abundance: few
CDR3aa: CAWSLRTGLTGELFF
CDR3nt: TGTGCCTGGAGTTTACGGACAGGCTTAACCGGGGAGCTGTTTTTT

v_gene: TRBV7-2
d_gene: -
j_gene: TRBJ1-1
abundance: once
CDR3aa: CASSREVEENTEAFF
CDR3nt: TGTGCCAGCAGCCGAGAGGTCGAGGAGAACACTGAAGCTTTCTTT

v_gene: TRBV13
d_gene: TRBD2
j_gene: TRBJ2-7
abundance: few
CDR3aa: CASNLAGTSYEQYF
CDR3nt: TGTGCCAGCAACCTAGCGGGGACCTCCTACGAGCAGTACTTC

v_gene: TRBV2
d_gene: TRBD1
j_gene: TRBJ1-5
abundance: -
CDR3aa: CASSGDRGQPQHF
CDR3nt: TGTGCCAGCAGTGGGGACAGGGGTCAGCCCCAGCATTTT

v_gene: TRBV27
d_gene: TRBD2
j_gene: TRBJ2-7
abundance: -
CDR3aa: CASGPSGAPYEQYF
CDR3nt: TGTGCCAGCGGCCCAAGCGGGGCCCCCTACGAGCAGTACTTC

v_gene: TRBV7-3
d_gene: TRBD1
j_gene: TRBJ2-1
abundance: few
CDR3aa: CASSRRQGVREQFF
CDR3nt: TGTGCCAGCAGCCGACGGCAGGGGGTCCGCGAGCAGTTCTTC

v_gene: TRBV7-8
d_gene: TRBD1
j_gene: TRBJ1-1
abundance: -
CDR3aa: CASSLGTVDTEAFF
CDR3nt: TGTGCCAGCAGCTTGGGGACAGTAGACACTGAAGCTTTCTTT

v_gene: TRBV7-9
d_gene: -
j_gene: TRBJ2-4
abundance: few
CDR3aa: CASSLQLGSKNIQYF
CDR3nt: TGTGCCAGCAGCTTACAACTAGGATCCAAAAACATTCAGTACTTC

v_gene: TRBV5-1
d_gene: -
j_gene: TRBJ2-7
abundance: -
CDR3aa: CASSLERFAYEQYF
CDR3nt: TGCGCCAGCAGCTTGGAGCGGTTCGCCTACGAGCAGTACTTC

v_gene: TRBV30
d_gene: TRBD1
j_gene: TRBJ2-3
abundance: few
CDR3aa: CAWSQGERDTQYF
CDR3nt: TGTGCCTGGAGTCAGGGGGAGCGGGATACGCAGTATTTT

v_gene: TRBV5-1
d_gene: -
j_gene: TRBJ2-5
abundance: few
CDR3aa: CASSLHQFLVQETQYF
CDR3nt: TGCGCCAGCAGCTTGCATCAGTTTCTAGTCCAAGAGACCCAGTACTTC

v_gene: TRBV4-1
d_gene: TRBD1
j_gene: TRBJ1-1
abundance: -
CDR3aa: CASSPRDRGPTEAFF
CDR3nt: TGCGCCAGCAGCCCCAGGGACAGGGGCCCCACTGAAGCTTTCTTT

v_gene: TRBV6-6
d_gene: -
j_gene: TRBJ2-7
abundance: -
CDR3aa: CASFRDIFYEQYF
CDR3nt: TGTGCCAGTTTCCGGGACATCTTCTACGAGCAGTACTTC

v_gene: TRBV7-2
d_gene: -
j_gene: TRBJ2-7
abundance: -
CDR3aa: CASSLGQLYEQYF
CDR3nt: TGTGCCAGCAGCTTAGGACAGCTTTACGAGCAGTACTTC

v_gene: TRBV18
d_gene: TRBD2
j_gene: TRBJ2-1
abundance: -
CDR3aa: CASSLGLAGNEQFF
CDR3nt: TGTGCCAGCTCCCTAGGACTAGCGGGCAATGAGCAGTTCTTC

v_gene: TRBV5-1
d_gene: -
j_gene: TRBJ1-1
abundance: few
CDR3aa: CASSLDSRDEAFF
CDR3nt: TGCGCCAGCAGCTTGGACAGTAGAGATGAAGCTTTCTTT

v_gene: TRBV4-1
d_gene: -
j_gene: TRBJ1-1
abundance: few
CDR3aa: CASSQDRGQYLGVTEAFF
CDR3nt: TGCGCCAGCAGCCAAGATAGAGGACAGTACCTGGGGGTCACTGAAGCTTTCTTT

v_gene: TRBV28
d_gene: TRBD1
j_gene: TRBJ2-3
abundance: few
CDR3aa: CASKTGMVDTQYF
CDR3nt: TGTGCCAGCAAGACAGGGATGGTAGATACGCAGTATTTT

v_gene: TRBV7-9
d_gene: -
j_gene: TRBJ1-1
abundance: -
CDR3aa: CASQGRQSITEAFF
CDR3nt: TGTGCCAGCCAAGGCAGACAGTCTATCACTGAAGCTTTCTTT

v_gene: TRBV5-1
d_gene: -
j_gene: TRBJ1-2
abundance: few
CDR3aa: CASSLDSGVSYGYTF
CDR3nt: TGCGCCAGCAGCTTGGACTCGGGGGTGAGCTATGGCTACACCTTC

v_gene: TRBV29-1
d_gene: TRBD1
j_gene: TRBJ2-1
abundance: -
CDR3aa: CSAAGTGGVGYYNEQFF
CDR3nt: TGCAGCGCTGCTGGGACAGGGGGCGTCGGTTACTACAATGAGCAGTTCTTC

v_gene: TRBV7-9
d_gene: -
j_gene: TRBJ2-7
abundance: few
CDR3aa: CASSSGAYEQYF
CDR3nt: TGTGCCAGCAGCTCCGGTGCCTACGAGCAGTACTTC

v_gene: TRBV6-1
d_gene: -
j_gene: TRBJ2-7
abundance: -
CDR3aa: CASSEAQGITYEQYF
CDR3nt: TGTGCCAGCAGTGAAGCCCAGGGTATCACCTACGAGCAGTACTTC

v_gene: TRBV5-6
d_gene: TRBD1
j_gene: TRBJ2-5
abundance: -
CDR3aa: CASSVTTGVGETQYF
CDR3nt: TGTGCCAGCAGCGTAACGACAGGGGTAGGGGAGACCCAGTACTTC